This TCR beta chain was identified during a study of patients and donors after allogeneic stem cell transplantation (dated by TCRdb to 2018 to 2020). Comments on this clonotype: The antigen it binds to is not known. Base qualities are not at hand, and no much larger clone is one base apart.

Preparation of the library involved RT-PCR. Sequencing instrument: NextSeq 550. Through fastp at Q25 and MiXCR, TCRdb rebuilt clones from the public reads, retaining in-frame beta chains. Identical CDR3 protein sequences are pooled into one entry, listed with their most common genes and DNA. For this sample there are about 160,000 distinct CDR3 sequences; about a third appear just once. The top ten hold approximately 50% of the sample. Via the germline V gene, CDR1 is MNHEY and CDR2 SVGAGI. There are 13 amino acids in the CDR3, from cysteine to phenylalanine inclusive. Solely the CDR3 DNA is kept, with 39 bases framed from the first base. V is pared back by 6 bases and J by 2 bases, with 5 bases lying between the germline termini.

Sequenced input: blood, either unsorted or a sorted T cell fraction (not recorded which). The clonotype was recovered from a human donor who was either an allogeneic HSCT recipient or a stem cell or donor lymphocyte infusion donor (not recorded which). It is not recorded whose cells these are; they may come from a transplant donor. The sequence joins TRBV6-5 to TRBJ2-6; the D gene is unclear. The sequenced DNA is TGTGCCAGCAGCGCGGCTGGGGCCAACGTCCTGACTTTC. The translation is CASSAAGANVLTF.